What follows are 19 T cell receptor beta chains derived from one specimen sequenced in a study of T cell responses to AZD1222 COVID-19 vaccine. Using immunoSEQ multiplex PCR, the repertoire was profiled, and TCRdb retains in-frame clones only, with some absent. The sample holds about 140,000 clones; over 85% are singletons and the top ten take about 5%. The sequences come from peripheral blood, collected on day 0 of AZD1222 vaccination. Receptor source: an adult in good health.

J is TRBJ1-4 and V is TRBV10-3; 9 positions agree with TRBD1. The CDR3 loop spans 15 amino acids. Germline-derived CDR1 and CDR2 are ENHRY and SYGVKD. After removal of 2 bases from V and 6 bases from J, the junction contained 4 bases not matched to a gene. The CDR3 sequence is CAISETGTGYEKLFF. For the CDR3, the DNA is TGTGCCATCAGTGAGACCGGGACAGGGTATGAAAAACTGTTTTTT.

The rearrangement uses TRBV24-1 and TRBJ1-3; no firm D call. V lost 8 bases to trimming and J lost 1 base, with 17 bases between them. The CDR3 loop spans 16 amino acids. The germline gives CDR1 KGHDR, CDR2 SFDVKD. This chain's CDR3 is CATKAKKPHSGNTIYF. The CDR3 nucleotides are TGTGCCACCAAGGCGAAGAAGCCACATTCTGGAAACACCATATATTTT.

The chain links TRBV19 to TRBJ2-2, with TRBD2 matching 7 bases. Germline loops: CDR1 LNHDA, CDR2 SQIVND (reference sequence). The CDR3 has 15 residues. V gave up 8 bases and J gave up 6 bases; unmatched junction bases: 12. CDR3 in amino acids: CASFEKGRGPGELFF. CDR3 in DNA: TGTGCCAGTTTTGAGAAGGGGAGGGGACCCGGGGAGCTGTTTTTT. The whole variable domain, filled in from reference TRBV19 and TRBJ2-2, reads DGGITQSPKYLFRKEGQNVTLSCEQNLNHDAMYWYRQDPGQGLRLIYYSQIVNDFQKGDIAEGYSVSREKKESFPLTVTSAQKNPTAFYLCASFEKGRGPGELFFGEGSRLTVL.

V gene TRBV4-2 combines with J gene TRBJ2-3; the D is unclear. The V end was cut by 1 base, the J end by 4 bases, with 9 bases between. Looked up from germline, CDR1 is LGHNA and CDR2 is YNFKEQ. The CDR3 contains 14 residues. In nucleotides, the CDR3 is TGTGCCAGCAGCCAAGGGCAGGCCGCAGATACGCAGTATTTT. It translates to CASSQGQAADTQYF.

The V gene is TRBV23-1, the J gene TRBJ1-5; D is unresolved. TRBV23-1 is an ORF, with its function uncertain. The CDR3 is made up of 18 amino acids. The germline V and J ends were trimmed by 2 bases and 4 bases, with 21 bases remaining between them. The CDR3 bases are TGCGCCAGCAGTCAACCGAGTTTGGAGGGCCTTTTTAATCAGCCCCAGCATTTT. Amino acids: CASSQPSLEGLFNQPQHF.

This clone showed up just once. The V call is TRBV7-2, the J call TRBJ1-1; the D gene is possibly TRBD1 (5 bases). Trimming stripped 5 bases from V and 3 bases from J, with 10 bases between. CDR1 is SGHTA and CDR2 is FQGNSA in the germline V gene. This CDR3 region has 13 residues. The CDR3 nucleotides read TGTGCCAGCAGCCCGACAGTTTACACTGAAGCTTTCTTT. Protein: CASSPTVYTEAFF.

This clone was picked up one time. V gene TRBV25-1 combines with J gene TRBJ1-3; D gene ambiguous. The CDR3 length is 13 residues. Germline CDR1 is MGHDK and CDR2 is SYGVNS. V lost 1 base, J lost 7 bases, and 8 bases lay in between. The CDR3 protein is CASSESGANTIYF. The DNA for the CDR3 is TGTGCCAGCAGTGAATCGGGAGCCAACACCATATATTTT.

This clone was counted once. V is TRBV2 and J is TRBJ2-7, with D uncertain. This CDR3 has 14 residues. Trimming took off 10 bases at V and 1 base at J, with 17 bases between the two ends. Germline CDR1 and CDR2: SNHLY and FYNNEI. The CDR3 is CATFRDSVSYEQYF. The CDR3 nucleotides read TGTGCCACCTTCCGAGATTCGGTTTCCTACGAGCAGTACTTC.

This clone appeared a single time. The gene calls are TRBV7-2 and TRBJ2-4; 8 bases are a match to TRBD1. Trimming removed 4 bases from V and 7 bases from J; junction bases left unmatched: 6. The CDR3 loop spans 14 amino acids. From germline, CDR1 is SGHTA and CDR2 FQGNSA. This chain's CDR3 is CASSSRTGTNIQYF. CDR3 nucleotides: TGTGCCAGCAGCTCGCGGACAGGGACTAACATTCAGTACTTC.

J is TRBJ2-3 and V is TRBV12-5; D is perhaps TRBD1 or TRBD2 (7 bases each). The germline CDR1 and CDR2 sequences are LGHNT and FRNRAP. The CDR3 is made up of 17 amino acids. Trimming removed 4 bases at V and 0 bases at J, with 17 bases between. CDR3 sequence (DNA): TGTGCTAGTGGTTCCGCGGGAGAGGGGGCTAGCACAGATACGCAGTATTTT. Translating it yields CASGSAGEGASTDTQYF.

The CDR3 bases are TGTGCCAGTACAGGGGTAGACTGGTCCCAGCATTTT. It yields the protein CASTGVDWSQHF. The chain is built from TRBV19 and TRBJ1-5; D is perhaps TRBD1 (6 bases). The germline gives CDR1 LNHDA, CDR2 SQIVND (reference sequence). CDR3 length: 12 residues. V was pared by 7 bases and J by 11 bases, with 15 bases between.

The J gene is TRBJ2-1, the V gene TRBV10-3, with 9 nucleotides matching TRBD2. This CDR3 is 15 amino acids long. Germline values: CDR1 ENHRY, CDR2 SYGVKD. J was trimmed by 5 bases and V by 1 base; bases with no gene match: 3. The CDR3 bases are TGTGCCATCAGTGAGTTTAGCGGGAGCAACAATGAGCAGTTCTTC. It specifies CAISEFSGSNNEQFF.

The chain has TRBV6-5 and TRBJ1-2; D uncertain. Germline assignment: CDR1 MNHEY and CDR2 SVGAGI. Trimming took 8 bases from V and 7 from J, leaving 17 bases between them. This CDR3 has 13 amino acids. The CDR3 DNA sequence: TGTGCCAGCGGAGAAACCTTGGGTAGTGGCTACACCTTC. It yields the protein CASGETLGSGYTF.

This clone was seen more than once but under ten times. This chain links TRBV5-1 with TRBJ2-5; possibly TRBD1 for D (6 bases). This CDR3 is built from 15 residues. V was shortened by 0 bases and J by 1 base, with 10 bases between the two germline ends. Germline values: CDR1 SGHRS, CDR2 YFSETQ. The CDR3 sequence is CASSLVRTAQETQYF. CDR3 in DNA: TGCGCCAGCAGCTTGGTTAGGACAGCCCAAGAGACCCAGTACTTC.

This clone was counted once. This rearrangement joins TRBV7-6 to TRBJ1-3, with D possibly being TRBD1 (5 bases). There are 14 residues in the CDR3. V lost 2 bases, J lost 8 bases, and 13 bases lay in between. Germline CDR1 and CDR2: SGHVS and FNYEAQ. CDR3 nucleotide sequence: TGTGCCAGCAGCTTAATGGCAGGGTCATACACCATATATTTT. It encodes CASSLMAGSYTIYF.

V is TRBV12-3 or TRBV12-4 and J is TRBJ1-1, with D unclear. Trimming left V 1 base short and J 4 bases short, with 7 bases between. The CDR3 covers 13 residues. CDR3: CASSLEWSTEAFF. CDR3 nucleotide sequence: TGTGCCAGCAGTTTAGAGTGGTCCACTGAAGCTTTCTTT.

The gene calls are TRBV27 and TRBJ1-5; unclear D gene. The CDR3 loop spans 15 amino acids. V lost 3 bases, J lost 2 bases, and 11 bases lay in between. Germline V gives CDR1 MNHEY, CDR2 SMNVEV (reference sequence). The CDR3 region has the DNA TGTGCCAGCAGTTTGTCCGCCACAGGCAATCAGCCCCAGCATTTT. This translates into CASSLSATGNQPQHF.

The chain couples TRBV5-4 to TRBJ2-3; 8 nucleotides agree with TRBD2. The CDR3 sequence is 14 residues long. V trimming: 4 bases; J trimming: 3 bases; junction bases outside the gene matches: 4. The germline gives CDR1 SGHNT, CDR2 YYREEE (reference sequence). CDR3 sequence reads: CASSTSGNTDTQYF. The CDR3 region has the DNA TGTGCCAGCAGCACTAGCGGTAATACAGATACGCAGTATTTT.

This clone was observed a single time. The V and J genes are TRBV19 and TRBJ2-7; 11 bases agree with TRBD2. The CDR3 extends over 17 amino acids. Germline V gene data show CDR1 as LNHDA and CDR2 as SQIVND (reference sequence). After removal of 5 bases from V and 3 bases from J, the junction contained 12 bases not matched to a gene. The CDR3 coding sequence is TGTGCCAGTAGTCTCCACGCCGGGACTAGCGGACTCTACGAGCAGTACTTC. Its protein is CASSLHAGTSGLYEQYF.